The 23 T cell receptor beta chains presented below share a single source sample, sequenced in a study of monozygotic twins with inflammatory bowel disease. Reprocessing the 5' RACE reads, TCRdb reports a single entry for every CDR3 protein and omits DNA. Recorded for this sample: 330,000 or so distinct CDR3 sequences. The sample taken for sequencing was blood. Receptor source: a human donor with ulcerative colitis or Crohn's disease, or a healthy co-twin of an affected twin (not recorded which).

This chain joins TRBV28 and TRBJ2-5. The CDR3 is made up of 12 amino acids. The germline CDR1 and CDR2 sequences are MDHEN and SYDVKM. CDR3 amino acids: CTSGHTQETQYF. Combining the CDR3 with reference TRBV28 and TRBJ2-5 gives the whole variable domain DVKVTQSSRYLVKRTGEKVFLECVQDMDHENMFWYRQDPGLGLRLIYFSYDVKMKEKGDIPEGYSVSREKKERFSLILESASTNQTSMYLCTSGHTQETQYFGPGTRLLVL.

The chain couples TRBV7-2 to TRBJ2-7. This CDR3 is built from 14 residues. The germline V gene has CDR1 SGHTA and CDR2 FQGNSA. CDR3 protein: CASSLGVRYYEQYF. Variable domain in full (rest from reference TRBV7-2 and TRBJ2-7): GAGVSQSPSNKVTEKGKDVELRCDPISGHTALYWYRQSLGQGLEFLIYFQGNSAPDKSGLPSDRFSAERTGGSVSTLTIQRTQQEDSAVYLCASSLGVRYYEQYFGPGTRLTVT.

The CDR3: CASSGTVMNTEAFF. The V call is TRBV7-2, the J call TRBJ1-1; the D call from TCRdb, TRBD1, cannot be confirmed without DNA. The germline CDR1 and CDR2 sequences are SGHTA and FQGNSA. The CDR3 consists of 14 residues.

The rearrangement links TRBV29-1 to TRBJ1-1; TCRdb proposes TRBD1, but this gene call is untestable without DNA. The CDR3 spans 14 residues. Per the germline V gene, CDR1 is SQVTM and CDR2 is ANQGSEA. CDR3 sequence reads: CSVSAGGRSTEAFF.

The V gene is TRBV28, the J gene TRBJ2-2; TCRdb selects TRBD1, and the lack of DNA leaves this call unchecked. In germline, CDR1 is MDHEN, CDR2 SYDVKM. The CDR3 totals 12 residues. CDR3 loop: CASSLSGMELFF.

The gene calls are TRBV27 and TRBJ2-3; no DNA is available, so the TRBD1 call from TCRdb remains unchecked. Germline-derived CDR1 and CDR2 are MNHEY and SMNVEV (reference sequence). The CDR3 loop spans 12 amino acids. The CDR3 protein is CASSSGVDTQYF.

This sequence joins TRBV14 and TRBJ2-3; TCRdb indicates TRBD2, and absent DNA this call remains unverified. The length of the CDR3 is 19 residues. Germline assignment: CDR1 SGHDN and CDR2 FVKESK. CDR3: CASTPGLAGGKPSTDTQYF.

The genes are TRBV6-2 or TRBV6-3 and TRBJ1-5. Germline V CDR1 and CDR2: MNHEY, SVGEGT. This CDR3 is 14 amino acids long. The chain's CDR3 is CASQSPGGPRPQHF.

CDR3: CASSLPSGRPTDTQYF. The chain links TRBV5-4 to TRBJ2-3; TCRdb calls TRBD2, which cannot be checked without DNA. This CDR3 region has 16 residues. Germline CDR1 reads SGHNT; CDR2 reads YYREEE (reference sequence). Drawing the rest from reference TRBV5-4 and TRBJ2-3, the complete variable domain is ETGVTQSPTHLIKTRGQQVTLRCSSQSGHNTVSWYQQALGQGPQFIFQYYREEENGRGNFPPRFSGLQFPNYSSELNVNALELDDSALYLCASSLPSGRPTDTQYFGPGTRLTVL.

V gene TRBV7-8 combines with J gene TRBJ1-2; TCRdb's D call of TRBD1 is untestable without DNA. Germline V lookup: CDR1 SGHVS, CDR2 FQNEAQ. The CDR3 is 17 amino acids. The CDR3 protein is CASSLEVTGDSNYGYTF.

This chain uses TRBV20-1 with TRBJ2-7; TCRdb calls TRBD1, which cannot be checked without DNA. Germline CDR1 DFQATT, CDR2 SNEGSKA (reference sequence). There are 12 residues in the CDR3. The CDR3 protein is CSVPGAVDEQYF.

The V and J genes are TRBV30 and TRBJ2-2. This CDR3 region has 11 residues. Germline values: CDR1 GTSNPN, CDR2 SVGIG (reference sequence). CDR3 sequence: CAWSGTGELFF. The full variable domain, in which reference TRBV30 and TRBJ2-2 provide the parts outside the CDR3, is SQTIHQWPATLVQPVGSPLSLECTVEGTSNPNLYWYRQAAGRGLQLLFYSVGIGQISSEVPQNLSASRPQDRQFILSSKKLLLSDSGFYLCAWSGTGELFFGEGSRLTVL.

CDR3 sequence: CASSIGPSNEQYF. V usage is TRBV27 and J usage is TRBJ2-7; TCRdb gives TRBD2 as the D gene, but with no DNA this cannot be confirmed. Germline V lookup: CDR1 MNHEY, CDR2 SMNVEV (reference sequence). This CDR3 comprises 13 residues.

This chain links TRBV25-1 with TRBJ2-5; TCRdb's D call, TRBD2, is unchecked because there is no DNA. The CDR3 has 16 amino acids. Germline CDR1 and CDR2: MGHDK and SYGVNS. The CDR3 sequence: CASSELRLAGQETQYF. The full variable domain, completed using reference TRBV25-1 and TRBJ2-5, is EADIYQTPRYLVIGTGKKITLECSQTMGHDKMYWYQQDPGMELHLIHYSYGVNSTEKGDLSSESTVSRIRTEHFPLTLESARPSHTSQYLCASSELRLAGQETQYFGPGTRLLVL.

The chain links TRBV7-9 to TRBJ1-1. The CDR3 spans 13 residues. The germline gives CDR1 SEHNR, CDR2 FQNEAQ (reference sequence). This chain's CDR3 is CATKPAGYTEAFF.

CDR3 sequence reads: CASSLRTSGGQWGETQYF. The chain joins TRBV11-2 to TRBJ2-5; lacking DNA, the TRBD2 call made by TCRdb goes unchecked. This CDR3 contains 18 residues. CDR1 SGHAT and CDR2 FQNNGV come from the germline V gene.

V is TRBV27 and J is TRBJ2-7; there is no DNA to check the TCRdb D call of TRBD2. The CDR3 loop spans 14 amino acids. The germline gives CDR1 MNHEY, CDR2 SMNVEV (reference sequence). The CDR3 sequence: CASSLLEGASEQYF.

The chain carries TRBV6-1 and TRBJ2-7; as DNA is missing, the TRBD1 call by TCRdb cannot be tested. This CDR3 is 15 amino acids long. The germline V gene has CDR1 MNHNS and CDR2 SASEGT. CDR3 residues: CASSLSSQGLGEQYF.

V gene TRBV20-1 combines with J gene TRBJ2-7; TCRdb calls TRBD2, which cannot be checked without DNA. Germline V gives CDR1 DFQATT, CDR2 SNEGSKA (reference sequence). The CDR3 length is 13 residues. CDR3 sequence reads: CSARSSATYEQYF.

The chain combines TRBV7-9 with TRBJ2-1; TCRdb lists TRBD1, though no DNA is available to test this call. The CDR3 contains 15 residues. Germline V gene lookup returns CDR1 SEHNR and CDR2 FQNEAQ (reference sequence). CDR3 amino acids: CASSSTGGIYNEQFF. Complete variable domain (other parts from reference TRBV7-9 and TRBJ2-1): DTGVSQNPRHKITKRGQNVTFRCDPISEHNRLYWYRQTLGQGPEFLTYFQNEAQLEKSRLLSDRFSAERPKGSFSTLEIQRTEQGDSAMYLCASSSTGGIYNEQFFGPGTRLTVL.

The chain employs TRBV5-1 and TRBJ2-7; TCRdb gives TRBD1 as the D gene, but with no DNA this cannot be confirmed. CDR1 SGHRS and CDR2 YFSETQ come from the germline V gene. This CDR3 is 14 amino acids long. The CDR3 here is CASSFIPGDYEQYF.

The chain combines TRBV29-1 with TRBJ2-5; the TCRdb D gene call, TRBD2, has no DNA to confirm it. The CDR3 spans 13 residues. Germline lookup yields CDR1 SQVTM and CDR2 ANQGSEA. Here the CDR3 reads CSARKGPKETQYF.

The CDR3 sequence is CASSLASGLYNEQFF. This chain joins TRBV7-2 and TRBJ2-1; TCRdb names TRBD2, which stays unverified in the absence of DNA. The CDR3 sequence is 15 residues long. Germline V lookup: CDR1 SGHTA, CDR2 FQGNSA.